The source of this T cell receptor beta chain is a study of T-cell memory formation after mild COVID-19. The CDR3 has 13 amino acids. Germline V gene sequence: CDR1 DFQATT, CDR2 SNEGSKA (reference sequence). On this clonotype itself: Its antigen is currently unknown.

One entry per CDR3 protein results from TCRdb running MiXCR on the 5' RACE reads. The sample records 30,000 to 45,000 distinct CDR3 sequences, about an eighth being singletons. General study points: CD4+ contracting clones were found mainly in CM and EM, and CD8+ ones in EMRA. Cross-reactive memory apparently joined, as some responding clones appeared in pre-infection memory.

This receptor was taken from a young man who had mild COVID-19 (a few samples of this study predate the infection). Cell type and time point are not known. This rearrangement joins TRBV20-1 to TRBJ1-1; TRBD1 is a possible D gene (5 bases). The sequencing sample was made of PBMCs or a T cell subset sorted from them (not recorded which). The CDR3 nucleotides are TGCAGGTCTCGGGACCATAGGTCCAGTGAAGCTTTCTTT. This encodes CRSRDHRSSEAFF.